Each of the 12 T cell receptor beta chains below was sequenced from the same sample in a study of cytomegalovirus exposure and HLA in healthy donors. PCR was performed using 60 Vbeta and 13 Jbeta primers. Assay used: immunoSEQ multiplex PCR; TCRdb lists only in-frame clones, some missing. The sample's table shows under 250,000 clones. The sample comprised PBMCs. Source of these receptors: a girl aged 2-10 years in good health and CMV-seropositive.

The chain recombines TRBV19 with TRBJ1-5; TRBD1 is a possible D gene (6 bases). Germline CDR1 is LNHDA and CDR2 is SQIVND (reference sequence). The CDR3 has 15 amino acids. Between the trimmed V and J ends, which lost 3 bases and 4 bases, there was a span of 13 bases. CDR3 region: CASSIYRTANQPQHF. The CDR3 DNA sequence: TGTGCCAGTAGTATTTACCGGACAGCTAATCAGCCCCAGCATTTT.

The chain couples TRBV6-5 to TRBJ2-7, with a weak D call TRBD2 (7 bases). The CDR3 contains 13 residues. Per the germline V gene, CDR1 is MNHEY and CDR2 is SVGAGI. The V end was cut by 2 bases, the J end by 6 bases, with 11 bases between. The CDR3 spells CASSYARGAEQYF. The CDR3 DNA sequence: TGTGCCAGCAGTTACGCACGGGGGGCCGAGCAGTACTTC.

CDR3 in amino acids: CAWSLGTGVEQYF. The CDR3 coding sequence is TGTGCCTGGAGCCTGGGGACAGGGGTTGAGCAGTACTTC. The rearrangement links TRBV30 to TRBJ2-7; 10 nucleotides match TRBD1. Looked up from germline, CDR1 is GTSNPN and CDR2 is SVGIG (reference sequence). CDR3 size: 13 residues. V lost 3 bases and J lost 7; bases outside the gene matches: 6.

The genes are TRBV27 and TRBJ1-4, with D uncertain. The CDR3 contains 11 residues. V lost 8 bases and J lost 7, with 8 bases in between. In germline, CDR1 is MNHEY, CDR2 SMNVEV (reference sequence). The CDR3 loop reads CASYNGEKLFF. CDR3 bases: TGTGCCAGCTATAACGGTGAAAAACTGTTTTTT.

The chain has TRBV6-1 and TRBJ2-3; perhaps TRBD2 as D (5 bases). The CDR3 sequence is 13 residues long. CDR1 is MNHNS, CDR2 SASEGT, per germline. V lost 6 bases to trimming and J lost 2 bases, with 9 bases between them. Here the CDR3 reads CASRLDNTDTQYF. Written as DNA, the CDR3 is TGTGCCAGCAGACTAGATAACACAGATACGCAGTATTTT.

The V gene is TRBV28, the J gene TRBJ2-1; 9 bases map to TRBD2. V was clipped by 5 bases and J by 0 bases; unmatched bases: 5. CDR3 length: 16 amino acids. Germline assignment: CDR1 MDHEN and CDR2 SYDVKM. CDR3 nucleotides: TGTGCCAGCAGTGGGACTAGCAAGAGCTCCTACAATGAGCAGTTCTTC. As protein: CASSGTSKSSYNEQFF.

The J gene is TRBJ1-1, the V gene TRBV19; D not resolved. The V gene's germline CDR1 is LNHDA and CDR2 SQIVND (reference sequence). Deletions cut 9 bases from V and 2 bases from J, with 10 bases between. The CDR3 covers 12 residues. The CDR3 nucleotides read TGTGCCAGCGTACACAGAAACACTGAAGCTTTCTTT. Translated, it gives CASVHRNTEAFF.

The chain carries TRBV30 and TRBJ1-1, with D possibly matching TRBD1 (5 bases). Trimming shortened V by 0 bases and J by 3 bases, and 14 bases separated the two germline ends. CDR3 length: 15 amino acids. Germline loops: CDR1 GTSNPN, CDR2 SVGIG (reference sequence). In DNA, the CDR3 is TGTGCCTGGAGTGTACGGTGGGGGGAGGACACTGAAGCTTTCTTT. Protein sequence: CAWSVRWGEDTEAFF.

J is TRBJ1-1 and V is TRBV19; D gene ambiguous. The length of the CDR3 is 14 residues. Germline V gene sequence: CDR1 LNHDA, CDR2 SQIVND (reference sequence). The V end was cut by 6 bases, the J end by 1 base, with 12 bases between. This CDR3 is CASRRADENTEAFF. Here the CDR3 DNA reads TGTGCCAGTAGGAGAGCCGATGAGAACACTGAAGCTTTCTTT.

CDR3 sequence (DNA): TGTGCCATCAATTTGGGGGACAGGGAAGAGGAGCCCTATGGCTACACCTTC. It encodes CAINLGDREEEPYGYTF. The chain carries TRBV10-3 and TRBJ1-2; 9 nucleotides match TRBD1. CDR1 ENHRY and CDR2 SYGVKD come from the germline V gene. Germline trimming cut 7 bases from V and 4 bases from J; bases unmatched to any gene: 16. CDR3 size: 17 residues.

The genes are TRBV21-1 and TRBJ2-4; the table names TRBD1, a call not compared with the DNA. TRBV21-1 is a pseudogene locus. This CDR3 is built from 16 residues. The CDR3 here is CASRPTGGTDKNIQYF. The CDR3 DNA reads TGTGCCAGCAGACCGACAGGGGGCACGGACAAAAACATTCAGTACTTC.

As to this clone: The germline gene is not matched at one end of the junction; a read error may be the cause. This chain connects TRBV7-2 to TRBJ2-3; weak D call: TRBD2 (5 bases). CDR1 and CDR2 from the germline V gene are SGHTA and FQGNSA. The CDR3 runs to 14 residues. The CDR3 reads CASSPRASTDTQYF. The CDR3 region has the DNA TGTGCCAGCAGCCCAAGGGCTAGCACGGATACGCAGTATTTT.